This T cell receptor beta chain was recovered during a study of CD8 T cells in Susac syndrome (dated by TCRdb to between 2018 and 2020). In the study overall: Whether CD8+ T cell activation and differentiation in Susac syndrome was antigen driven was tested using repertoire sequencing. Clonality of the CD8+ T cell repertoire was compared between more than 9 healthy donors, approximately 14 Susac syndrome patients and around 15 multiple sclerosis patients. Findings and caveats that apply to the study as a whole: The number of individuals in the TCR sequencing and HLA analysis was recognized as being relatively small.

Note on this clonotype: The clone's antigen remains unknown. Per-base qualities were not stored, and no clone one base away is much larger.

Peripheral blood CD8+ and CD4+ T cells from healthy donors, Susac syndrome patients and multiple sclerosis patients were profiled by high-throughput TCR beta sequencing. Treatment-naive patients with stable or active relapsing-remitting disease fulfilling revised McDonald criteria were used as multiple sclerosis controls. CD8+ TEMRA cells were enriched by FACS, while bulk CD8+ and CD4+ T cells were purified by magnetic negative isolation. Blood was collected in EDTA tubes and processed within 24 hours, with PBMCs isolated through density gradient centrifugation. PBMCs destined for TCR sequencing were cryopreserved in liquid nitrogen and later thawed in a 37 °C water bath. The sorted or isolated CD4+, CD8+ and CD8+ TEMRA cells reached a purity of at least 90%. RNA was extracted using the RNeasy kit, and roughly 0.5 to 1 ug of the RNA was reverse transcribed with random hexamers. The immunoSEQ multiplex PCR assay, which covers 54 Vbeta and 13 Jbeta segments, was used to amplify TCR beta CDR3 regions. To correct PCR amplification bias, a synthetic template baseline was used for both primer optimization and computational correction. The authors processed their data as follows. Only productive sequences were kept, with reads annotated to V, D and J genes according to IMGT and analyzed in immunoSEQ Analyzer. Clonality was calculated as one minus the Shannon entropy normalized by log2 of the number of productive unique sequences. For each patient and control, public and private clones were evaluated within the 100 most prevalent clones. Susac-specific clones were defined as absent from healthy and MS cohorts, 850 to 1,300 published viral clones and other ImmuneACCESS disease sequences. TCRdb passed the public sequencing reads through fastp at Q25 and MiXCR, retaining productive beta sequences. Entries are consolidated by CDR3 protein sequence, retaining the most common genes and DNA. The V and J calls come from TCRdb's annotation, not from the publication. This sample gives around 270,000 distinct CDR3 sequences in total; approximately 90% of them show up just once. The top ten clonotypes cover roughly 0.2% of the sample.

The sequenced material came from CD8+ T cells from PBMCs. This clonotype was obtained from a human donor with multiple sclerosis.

The DNA sequence follows: TGTGCCTGGACAGGGTACCTCTTGGCGAACACTGAAGCTTTCTTT. Protein translation: CAWTGYLLANTEAFF. The rearrangement joined TRBV30 to TRBJ1-1, and TRBD1 may be the D gene, going by 5 matching bases. V is clipped by 4 bases and J by 1 base, and the sequence between their germline boundaries is 16 bases long. In the germline V gene (reference sequence), CDR1 corresponds to GTSNPN and CDR2 to SVGIG. The CDR3 has 15 amino acids, counting the end cysteine and phenylalanine. Only the CDR3 DNA stays, 45 bases, in frame from base 1.